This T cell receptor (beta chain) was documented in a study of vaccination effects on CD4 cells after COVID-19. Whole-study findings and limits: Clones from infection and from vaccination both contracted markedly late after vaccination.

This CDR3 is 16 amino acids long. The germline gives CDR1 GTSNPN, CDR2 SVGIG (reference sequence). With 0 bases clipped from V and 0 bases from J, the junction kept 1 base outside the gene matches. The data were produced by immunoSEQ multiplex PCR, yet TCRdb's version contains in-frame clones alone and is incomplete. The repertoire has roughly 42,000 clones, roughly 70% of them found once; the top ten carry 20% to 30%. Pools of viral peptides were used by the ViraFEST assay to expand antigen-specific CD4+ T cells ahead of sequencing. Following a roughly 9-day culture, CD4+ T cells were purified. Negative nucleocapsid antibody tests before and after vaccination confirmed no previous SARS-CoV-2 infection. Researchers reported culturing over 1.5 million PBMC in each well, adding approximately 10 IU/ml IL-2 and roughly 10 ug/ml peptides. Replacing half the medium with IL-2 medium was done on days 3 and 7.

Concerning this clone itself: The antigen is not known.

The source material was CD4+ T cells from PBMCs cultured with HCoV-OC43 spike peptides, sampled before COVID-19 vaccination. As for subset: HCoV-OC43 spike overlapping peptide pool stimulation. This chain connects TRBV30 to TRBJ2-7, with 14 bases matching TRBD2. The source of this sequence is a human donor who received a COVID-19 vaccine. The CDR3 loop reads CAWSVGTSGSSYEQYF. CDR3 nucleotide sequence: TGTGCCTGGAGTGTAGGGACTAGCGGGAGCTCCTACGAGCAGTACTTC.